This T cell receptor beta chain was sequenced during a study of Tregs in tolerant kidney transplant recipients. At the level of the study: Related graft donors supplied nonmyeloablative bone marrow transplants, and mixed chimerism was transient. Study outcomes and limitations: Nucleotide sequences could not be compared across some patients' samples due to primer changes.

TCRdb's copy holds only in-frame clones and misses some; the assay was immunoSEQ multiplex PCR. In the table there are about 110,000 clones, 90% of which are singletons. Notes on this clone: Its cognate antigen is unknown.

V gave up 4 bases and J gave up 6 bases, with 13 bases separating them. The CDR3 is 14 residues long. Germline values: CDR1 MRHNA, CDR2 SNTAGT. The rearrangement links TRBV6-4 to TRBJ1-3; a possible D gene is TRBD1 (5 bases). Sequencing used CD4+ T cells from blood, obtained before the transplant. The origin of this receptor is a human donor who received a combined kidney and bone marrow transplant. CDR3 sequence reads: CASSVSGGVNTIYF. The CDR3 DNA is TGTGCCAGCAGTGTGTCGGGGGGTGTAAACACCATATATTTT.